This T cell receptor beta chain was recovered during a study of blood T cell repertoires in COVID-19 (dated by TCRdb to about 2020). Turning to the overall study: Samples from collaborators originated in the United States, Italy and Spain and spanned both the acute and convalescent phases of COVID-19. Where available, HLA class I and class II types were taken from metadata supplied by the sample provider and were not determined by assay-based typing. The repertoires were released in a freely available public database meant as a resource for research on the immune response to SARS-CoV-2. The prospective study material was composed of cDNA or gDNA derived from T cells, B-cell-depleted T cells, or PBMCs. The dataset comprised deeply sampled blood TCRbeta repertoires from subjects exposed to, actively infected with, or recovered from COVID-19. The samples were drawn from the first 160 participants of the ongoing ImmuneRACE study and from over 950 subjects provided by 6 global collaborators. A de-identified subject ID, COVID-19 status, age in years and sex were almost always included in the sample metadata. Broad study findings and their caveats: The quantity of clinical and demographic metadata differed by source and by participant and was supplied without curation.

This clone was found once. Its recognized antigen is unknown. Base qualities are not at hand, and no much larger clone is one base apart. TCRbeta CDR3 regions were amplified from genomic DNA using the immunoSEQ Assay, a bias-controlled multiplex PCR. Under the source paper's analysis protocol: Within the assay, amplification of reference gene primers was used to estimate how many nucleated cells each sample contained. To quantify the absolute abundance of each unique TCRbeta CDR3 rearrangement, sequence reads were collapsed and filtered. For each sample, productive Simpson clonality was calculated as the square root of Simpson's diversity index across productive rearrangements. TCRdb took over this immuneACCESS table, retaining in-frame rearrangements with V and J assigned. Such tables are incomplete; in checked studies, under half of the missing clones stem from an unresolved V gene, and the remainder is unexplained. V, J and clone size are taken as reported in that table, and D and trimming were inferred from the DNA itself. The table for this sample lists over 250,000 clones; 88% of them were counted only once. The top ten hold 3% of the sample.

Participants in the prospective study were enrolled through a virtual design, were aged about 18 to 100 years, and lived in roughly 26 United States geographic areas. Cohort assignment in the prospective study relied on participant-reported clinical history from a screening survey and a study questionnaire. ImmuneRACE Cohort 3 recovered participants were defined by two consecutive negative NP/OP PCR tests, healthcare professional clearance, or symptom resolution. Each participant in the prospective study had whole blood, serum and a nasopharyngeal or oropharyngeal swab collected by mobile phlebotomists. Additional blood draws and questionnaires over an approximately two-month period could optionally be provided by prospective study participants. Prospective study blood samples were shipped either frozen or at room temperature before DNA extraction. The germline V gene specifies SGHTA as CDR1 and FQGNSA as CDR2. Trimming removed 1 base from V and 7 bases from J; the gene matches leave 5 bases unexplained. Taken from cysteine to phenylalanine, the CDR3 has 14 residues. Only the CDR3 part of the read is kept: 42 bases, read in frame from the first base.

The TCR comes from a woman aged 50 to 60 who had recovered from COVID-19. The chain was built from TRBV7-2 and TRBJ1-2; a stretch of 8 junction bases matches TRBD1. Sequencing was done on a sample of PBMCs or T cells enriched from blood (not recorded which). The nucleotide sequence is TGTGCCAGCAGCTTAGTTCAGGGGGCGGGTGGCTACACCTTC. This yields the protein CASSLVQGAGGYTF.